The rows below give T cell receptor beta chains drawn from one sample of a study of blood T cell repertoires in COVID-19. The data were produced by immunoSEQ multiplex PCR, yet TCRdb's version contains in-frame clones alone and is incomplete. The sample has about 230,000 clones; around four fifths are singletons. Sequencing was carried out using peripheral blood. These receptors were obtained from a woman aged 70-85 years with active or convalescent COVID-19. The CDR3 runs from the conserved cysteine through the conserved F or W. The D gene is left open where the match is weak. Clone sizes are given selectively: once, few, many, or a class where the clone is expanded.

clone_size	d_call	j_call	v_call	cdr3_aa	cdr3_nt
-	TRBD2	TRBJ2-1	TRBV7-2	CASSKGLGGINEQFF	TGTGCCAGCAGCAAGGGACTAGGGGGGATCAATGAGCAGTTCTTC
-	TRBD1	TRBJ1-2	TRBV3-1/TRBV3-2	CASSQDRGYGYTF	TGTGCCAGCAGCCAAGACAGGGGGTATGGCTACACCTTC
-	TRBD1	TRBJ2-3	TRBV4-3	CASSQENRGRTDTQYF	TGCGCCAGCAGCCAAGAAAACAGGGGCCGCACAGATACGCAGTATTTT
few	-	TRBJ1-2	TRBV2	CASSRSGAGYGYTF	TGTGCCAGCTCCAGGTCCGGCGCTGGCTATGGCTACACCTTC
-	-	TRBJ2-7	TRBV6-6	CASSYGLLRPYEQYF	TGTGCCAGCAGTTACGGGCTCCTAAGACCCTACGAGCAGTACTTC
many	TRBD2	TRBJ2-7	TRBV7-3	CASRPGREDSYEQYF	TGTGCCAGCAGGCCCGGGAGGGAAGACTCCTACGAGCAGTACTTC
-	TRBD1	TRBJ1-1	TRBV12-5	CANRPTGGTEAFF	TGTGCTAATCGACCGACAGGGGGGACTGAAGCTTTCTTT
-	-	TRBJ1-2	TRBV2	CASSEWSHVGGYTF	TGTGCCAGCAGTGAATGGTCCCATGTCGGTGGCTACACCTTC
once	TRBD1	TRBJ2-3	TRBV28	CASSLPGTGQDTQYF	TGTGCCAGCAGTTTACCGGGGACAGGGCAAGATACGCAGTATTTT
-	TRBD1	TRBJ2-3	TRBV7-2	CASSLGTGADTQYF	TGTGCCAGCAGCTTAGGGACAGGCGCAGATACGCAGTATTTT
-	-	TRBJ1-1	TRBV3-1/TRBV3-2	CASSERGRTEAFF	TGTGCCAGCAGCGAAAGAGGGAGGACTGAAGCTTTCTTT
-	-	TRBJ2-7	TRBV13	CASSLGKDSRYF	TGTGCCAGCAGCTTAGGTAAAGATTCGCGGTACTTC
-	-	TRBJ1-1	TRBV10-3	CAIYPRQSSNTEAFF	TGTGCCATCTACCCCCGACAGAGCTCGAACACTGAAGCTTTCTTT
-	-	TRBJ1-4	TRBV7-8	CASSLVREKLFF	TGTGCCAGCAGCTTAGTGAGGGAAAAACTGTTTTTT
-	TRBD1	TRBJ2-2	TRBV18	CASSPRTGGNTGELFF	TGTGCCAGCTCACCACGGACAGGGGGGAACACCGGGGAGCTGTTTTTT
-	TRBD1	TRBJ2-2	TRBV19	CASSTSGTGDTGELFF	TGTGCCAGTAGCACTTCCGGGACAGGGGACACCGGGGAGCTGTTTTTT
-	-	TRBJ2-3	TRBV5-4	CASSLRTPSTDTQYF	TGTGCCAGCAGCCTGAGGACACCTAGCACAGATACGCAGTATTTT
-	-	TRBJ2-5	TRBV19	CASSSQTEETQYF	TGTGCCAGTAGTTCGCAAACAGAAGAGACCCAGTACTTC
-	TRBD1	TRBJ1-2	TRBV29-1	CSAGGQSNYGYTF	TGCAGCGCTGGGGGACAGTCTAACTATGGCTACACCTTC
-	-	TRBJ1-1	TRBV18	CASSLQVNTEAFF	TGTGCCAGCTCACTCCAGGTAAACACTGAAGCTTTCTTT
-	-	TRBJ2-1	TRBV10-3	CAISPYGEATYNEQFF	TGTGCCATCAGCCCATACGGGGAAGCTACCTACAATGAGCAGTTCTTC
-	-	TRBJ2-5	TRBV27	CASSFGQTQETQYF	TGTGCCAGCAGTTTCGGACAGACCCAAGAGACCCAGTACTTC
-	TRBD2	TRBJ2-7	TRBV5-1	CASVEGTSGVQEQYF	TGCGCCAGCGTCGAAGGAACTAGCGGGGTTCAAGAGCAGTACTTC
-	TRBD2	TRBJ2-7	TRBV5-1	CASSFYSGTLEQYF	TGCGCCAGCAGCTTCTATAGCGGGACCCTCGAGCAGTACTTC
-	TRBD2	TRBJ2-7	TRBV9	CASSPGLAASYEQYF	TGTGCCAGCAGCCCGGGACTAGCGGCATCCTACGAGCAGTACTTC
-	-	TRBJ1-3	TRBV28	CASRPGTYLGNTIYF	TGTGCCAGCAGGCCAGGGACTTACCTCGGAAACACCATATATTTT
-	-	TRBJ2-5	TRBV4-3	CASSQGEGVGETQYF	TGCGCCAGCAGCCAAGGCGAAGGGGTGGGTGAGACCCAGTACTTC
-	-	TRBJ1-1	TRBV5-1	CASGDKNTEAFF	TGCGCCAGCGGGGACAAGAACACTGAAGCTTTCTTT
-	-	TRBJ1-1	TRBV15	CATSRDPDMNTEAFF	TGTGCCACCAGCAGGGACCCGGACATGAACACTGAAGCTTTCTTT
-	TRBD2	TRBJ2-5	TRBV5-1	CASSPPGLAETQYF	TGCGCCAGCAGCCCACCGGGACTAGCGGAGACCCAGTACTTC
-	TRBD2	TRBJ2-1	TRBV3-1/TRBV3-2	CASSQNSGTSGYNEQFF	TGTGCCAGCAGCCAAAACTCCGGGACTAGCGGGTACAATGAGCAGTTCTTC
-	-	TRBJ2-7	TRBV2	CASSLEYEQYF	TGTGCCAGCAGCTTGGAGTACGAGCAGTACTTC
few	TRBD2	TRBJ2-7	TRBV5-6	CASSSLDGAGGYEQYF	TGTGCCAGCAGCTCCCTCGACGGGGCGGGGGGCTACGAGCAGTACTTC
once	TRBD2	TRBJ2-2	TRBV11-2	CASSLVLAGVSGELFF	TGTGCCAGCAGCTTAGTGTTAGCGGGGGTCTCCGGGGAGCTGTTTTTT
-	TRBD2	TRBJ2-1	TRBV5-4	CASSLGFGTSGFSGQFF	TGTGCCAGCAGCTTGGGGTTCGGGACTAGCGGTTTCTCTGGGCAGTTCTTC
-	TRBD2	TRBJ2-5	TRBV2	CASKERENLETQYF	TGTGCCAGCAAGGAGCGGGAGAACCTAGAGACCCAGTACTTC
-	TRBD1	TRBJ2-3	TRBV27	CASRRDRGTDTQYF	TGTGCCAGCAGGAGGGACAGGGGTACAGATACGCAGTATTTT
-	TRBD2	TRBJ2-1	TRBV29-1	CSPRLAGLYNEQFF	TGCAGCCCGAGACTAGCGGGACTCTACAATGAGCAGTTCTTC
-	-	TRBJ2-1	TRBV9	CASSVFLNEQFF	TGTGCCAGCAGCGTATTTCTCAATGAGCAGTTCTTC
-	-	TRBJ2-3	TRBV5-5	CASSLPVLSNTQYF	TGTGCCAGCAGCTTGCCCGTCCTTAGCAATACGCAGTATTTT
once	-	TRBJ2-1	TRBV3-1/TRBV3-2	CASSQDRGSDQPNEQFF	TGTGCCAGCAGCCAAGATCGGGGGTCGGACCAACCCAATGAGCAGTTCTTC
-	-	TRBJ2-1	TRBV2	CASAGQQVYNEQFF	TGTGCCAGCGCCGGACAGCAAGTTTACAATGAGCAGTTCTTC
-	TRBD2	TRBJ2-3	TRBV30	CAWGAGGTDTQYF	TGTGCCTGGGGAGCGGGGGGCACAGATACGCAGTATTTT
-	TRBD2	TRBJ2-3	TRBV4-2	CASSLSGSDTQYF	TGTGCCAGCAGCCTAAGCGGGAGTGATACGCAGTATTTT
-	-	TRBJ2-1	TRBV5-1	CASSLEGQGGEQFF	TGCGCCAGCAGCTTGGAGGGTCAGGGCGGCGAGCAGTTCTTC
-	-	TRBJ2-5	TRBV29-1	CSVGTGEETQYF	TGCAGCGTTGGGACGGGGGAGGAGACCCAGTACTTC
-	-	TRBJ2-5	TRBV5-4	CASSRGNNQETQYF	TGTGCCAGCAGCAGGGGGAATAACCAAGAGACCCAGTACTTC
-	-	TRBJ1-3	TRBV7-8	CASSWPPDSTSSGNTIYF	TGTGCCAGCAGTTGGCCTCCGGATTCGACATCCTCTGGAAACACCATATATTTT
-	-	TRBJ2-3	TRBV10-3	CAISTGLTDTQYF	TGTGCCATCAGCACAGGGTTGACAGATACGCAGTATTTT
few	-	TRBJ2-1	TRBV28	CASSPQGSGEQFF	TGTGCCAGCAGTCCCCAGGGTTCCGGTGAGCAGTTCTTC
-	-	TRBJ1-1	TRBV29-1	CSVVDGNTEAFF	TGCAGCGTTGTAGACGGGAACACTGAAGCTTTCTTT
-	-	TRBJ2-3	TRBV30	CAWSVPLTYNAADTQYF	TGTGCCTGGAGTGTACCCCTGACCTATAACGCGGCAGATACGCAGTATTTT
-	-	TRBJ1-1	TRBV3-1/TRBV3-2	CASSQGLGVGEAFF	TGTGCCAGCAGCCAAGGCCTCGGGGTGGGTGAAGCTTTCTTT
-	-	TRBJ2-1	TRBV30	CAWVRARGYNEQFF	TGTGCCTGGGTGAGAGCTAGGGGGTACAATGAGCAGTTCTTC
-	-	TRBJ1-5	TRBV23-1	CASSLARQRGGQPQHF	TGCGCCAGCAGCCTCGCCAGGCAAAGGGGGGGGCAGCCCCAGCATTTT